The 2 T cell receptor beta chains below all came from one sample that was sequenced in a study of technical replicates of blood from a few donors. The table came from immunoSEQ multiplex PCR; TCRdb's copy has only in-frame clones and leaves some out. Of roughly 74,000 clones listed, about 91% are singletons. The sequenced sample consisted of T cells isolated from PBMCs. The receptors here all came from a human donor in good health.

This chain joins TRBV27 and TRBJ2-3, with D possibly TRBD1 on 6 matching bases. Trimming removed 2 bases at V and 0 bases at J, with 12 bases between. The CDR3 consists of 16 residues. In germline, CDR1 is MNHEY, CDR2 SMNVEV (reference sequence). The CDR3 DNA follows: TGTGCCAGCAGTTTAAAGGTGGGACAAAGCACAGATACGCAGTATTTT. Amino acids: CASSLKVGQSTDTQYF.

The chain carries TRBV20-1 and TRBJ2-7; D gene ambiguous. The CDR3 has 11 amino acids. Germline CDR1 DFQATT, CDR2 SNEGSKA (reference sequence). V gave up 2 bases and J gave up 7 bases, with 9 bases separating them. Here the CDR3 reads CSARLAREQYF. DNA of the CDR3: TGCAGTGCTAGATTGGCGAGGGAGCAGTACTTC.